Described below is a single TCR beta chain sequence and its context. What this receptor recognizes is not known. Base qualities are not provided; no much larger clone lies one nucleotide away. Using the deep immunoSEQ assay, multiplex PCR amplified TCR CDR3 regions from genomic DNA. Extracted genomic DNA from each cell subset was distributed evenly across all wells of several immunoSEQ 96-well plates, and each plate was treated as a replicate. Each replicate PCR for sorted subsets received approximately 200 ng genomic DNA, equal to 28,000 or so T cell genomes. Purified libraries were quantified with a Qubit 3.0 fluorometer, sized on a Bioanalyzer 2100, and re-quantified with the KAPA Library Quantification kit. Every immunoSEQ 96-well plate was sequenced on a separate single-read 150-cycle Illumina NextSeq 550 flow cell. In the original analysis: The immunoSEQ output contained only junctional sequences without quality scores, so filtering could not match that applied to full-length reads. To assign V/J genes and CDR3, sequences were annotated using PyIR, a Python wrapper for IgBLAST v1.9, with IMGT germline references. Reads with weak V/J assignments (E-value above 1e-6), missing CDR3, stop codons, out-of-frame junctions, or ambiguous translated residues were removed. A V3J clonotype was defined by an identical inferred V gene, J gene, and CDR3 amino acid sequence. Percentage overlap between repertoires was computed as shared unique clonotypes divided by the size of the smaller repertoire. Repertoire richness was assessed with RTK rarefaction, the Chao1 estimator, and Recon v2.1 estimates of unobserved clonotypes. Generation probabilities were computed with OLGA for all TCRbeta clonotypes obtained by the gDNA method from four donors. TCRdb provides this immuneACCESS table in a form limited to in-frame rearrangements. Some clones are lacking; in checked studies, under half of them reflect an unresolved V gene, and why the rest are absent is not known. V and J calls and clone size are copied from that table; D and trimming were computed from the DNA. This sample holds 850,000 to 1,200,000 clones; about 75% were observed only once. The ten largest clones represent roughly 1.4% of the sample.

This sample is drawn from a study of shared clonotypes between healthy human individuals (dated by TCRdb to between 2020 and 2021). About the investigation overall: A couple of women and a few men aged 18 to 49 years were included in the cohort. For each donor, CD4 naive and CD4 memory were each given three plates, CD8 naive was given two plates, and CD8 memory was given one plate. The study deeply sequenced blood TCR repertoires of about five healthy adults to estimate repertoire size and the extent of clonotype sharing between individuals. To increase sequencing depth and limit assay-specific biases, TCR repertoire library preparation and sequencing were carried out by different laboratories using diverse techniques. Per donor, leukapheresis produced somewhere between about 0.94 and 9.5 billion PBMCs.

Donors were healthy HIV-negative adults with no recently reported acute infections or vaccinations. Every donor was a Caucasian adult living in Nashville, Tennessee, USA. CD4+ T cells were enriched by magnetic negative selection; naive cells were then positively selected on CD45RA, and the negative fraction formed the memory subset. Blood was obtained by leukapheresis, after which PBMCs were separated by Ficoll-Histopaque density gradient centrifugation and cryopreserved in liquid nitrogen vapor phase. Purity and quantity of every magnetically sorted T cell population were checked by analytical flow cytometry. Genomic DNA was isolated from every sorted fraction and measured by UV absorbance on a Nanodrop 2000c. Trimming costs V 6 bases and J 10 bases, and their ends lie 19 bases apart. The CDR3, from cysteine to phenylalanine, totals 15 residues. The sequence is cut down to CDR3 DNA, 45 bases in frame from base 1. CDR1 MNHEY and CDR2 SVGAGI are derived from the germline V gene.

Findings and caveats that apply to the study as a whole: Naive subsets generally had larger estimated clonotype richness than memory subsets. The small number of donors limited the genetic and exposure-history diversity represented. Based on pairwise subsampling, the degree of clonotype sharing among donors was expected to be affected by sequencing depth. Compared with non-shared clonotypes, the clonotypes found in all four sorted-subset donors had higher generation probabilities. Incomplete sequencing was indicated by rarefaction of sorted-subset datasets, despite the large sequencing depth. Only blood was sampled, and tissue TCR repertoires likely differ from those in blood. Approximately 5% of naive CD4, 3.5% of naive CD8, roughly 2.4% of memory CD4, and approximately 0.39% of memory CD8 clonotypes were shared across several donors.

This chain is built from TRBV6-5 and TRBJ1-6; TRBD1 is possibly the D segment (5 matching bases). This clonotype originated in a man aged 18 to 29 in good health. Source material: memory CD4+ T cells sorted from blood. The cell subset or site tag for this specimen amounts to: CD45RA-negative fraction. The nucleotides read TGTGCCAGCAGAAAACGGGGGAATTTAAACTCACCCCTCCACTTT. It translates to CASRKRGNLNSPLHF.